This T cell receptor (beta chain) comes out of a study of cytomegalovirus exposure and HLA in healthy donors. General study results and limits: Usually a TCR sequence was rare, but some public TCRs were found in many donors.

This clone occurred a few times. Its target is unknown. The PCR was carried out with 60 Vbeta primers and 13 Jbeta primers. Using immunoSEQ multiplex PCR, the repertoire was profiled, and TCRdb retains in-frame clones only, with some absent. The table lists about 80,000 clones, around 77% of them singletons, with 2.5% to 4% in the top ten. This clonotype was obtained from a man in his fifties in good health and CMV-seronegative. Sequencing input: PBMCs.

Here the CDR3 DNA reads TGTGCCAGCAGCTACCAGGGGGCGCGTGGGGCCAACGTCCTGACTTTC. Translating it yields CASSYQGARGANVLTF. The V and J genes are TRBV5-6 and TRBJ2-6; 8 bases map to TRBD1. Looked up from germline, CDR1 is SGHDT and CDR2 is YYEEEE. The CDR3 runs to 16 residues. V shed 3 bases, J shed 3 bases, and the junction held 5 bases outside the gene matches.